A single T cell receptor beta chain is shown here with its context. The antigen remains unidentified. The data are from a study of T cell repertoires in cytomegalovirus infection. Background on the study: The authors relied on CMV epitopes, both recently identified HLA-C-restricted and well-studied HLA-B-restricted. In public TCR beta signatures, there were indications of both CMV infection and matching HLA type. Findings and caveats of the study: Cumulative frequency of public TCR beta families picked out carriers of CMV plus the relevant HLA. Dominating the ex vivo response were TCR beta clonotypes that were CMV-specific and HLA-C-restricted.

V dropped 5 bases and J dropped 2 bases, with 17 bases sitting between them. The germline CDR1 and CDR2 sequences are MDHEN and SYDVKM. CDR3 length equals 16 residues. In TCRdb, the reads were re-called with MiXCR into one record per CDR3 protein. The table has approximately 1,000,000 distinct CDR3 sequences, approximately 31% seen once; the top ten hold under 15%. This chain uses TRBV28 with TRBJ2-3; maybe TRBD2 (6 bases). The sequences come from cultured CD8+ T cells from PBMCs, collected from culture after CMV antigen stimulation. This receptor was taken from a human donor in good health (CMV status not recorded). Some clones in this sample may be carry-over from other donors' samples. CDR3 amino acids: CASSHNWGLNTDTQYF. In DNA form, the CDR3 reads TGTGCCAGCAGTCATAACTGGGGACTTAACACAGATACGCAGTATTTT.